These 17 T cell receptor beta chains originate from one sample sequenced in a study of blood T cell repertoires in COVID-19. The assay was immunoSEQ multiplex PCR, and TCRdb's table has in-frame clones only and misses some. The table lists more than 200,000 clones, around 81% of them singletons. Sequencing used peripheral blood. Receptors were obtained from a man aged 45-65 years with active or convalescent COVID-19.

The chain recombines TRBV29-1 with TRBJ1-4; D gene ambiguous. The CDR3 contains 11 residues. Trimming removed 7 bases at V and 8 bases at J, with 11 bases between. The germline gives CDR1 SQVTM, CDR2 ANQGSEA. CDR3 region: CSGRSGEKLFF. The CDR3 DNA follows: TGCAGCGGAAGGAGTGGGGAAAAACTGTTTTTT. Combining the CDR3 with reference TRBV29-1 and TRBJ1-4 gives the whole variable domain SAVISQKPSRDICQRGTSLTIQCQVDSQVTMMFWYRQQPGQSLTLIATANQGSEATYESGFVIDKFPISRPNLTFSTLTVSNMSPEDSSIYLCSGRSGEKLFFGSGTQLSVL.

The chain has TRBV7-3 and TRBJ2-7; maybe TRBD1 (5 bases). Per germline, CDR1 SGHTA and CDR2 FQGTGA. V was trimmed by 2 bases and J by 5 bases, leaving 13 bases between them. This CDR3 is 14 amino acids long. The CDR3 protein is CASSLFPGKHEQYF. CDR3 coding DNA: TGTGCCAGCAGCTTATTCCCAGGGAAGCACGAGCAGTACTTC.

V usage is TRBV7-9 and J usage is TRBJ2-1, with 8 bases fitting TRBD1. The CDR3 extends over 14 amino acids. V gave up 6 bases and J gave up 5 bases; unmatched junction bases: 6. CDR1 and CDR2 from the germline V gene are SEHNR and FQNEAQ (reference sequence). In DNA form, the CDR3 reads TGTGCCAGCAGTTCCAGGGGGCTCAACAATGAGCAGTTCTTC. It translates to CASSSRGLNNEQFF.

This sequence joins TRBV2 and TRBJ2-3; 9 bases align to TRBD1. The CDR3 loop spans 12 amino acids. Germline CDR1 SNHLY, CDR2 FYNNEI. With V trimmed by 9 bases and J by 6 bases, 4 bases remained unmatched. In nucleotides, the CDR3 is TGTGCCAGTGGGACAGGGACCGATACGCAGTATTTT. It translates to CASGTGTDTQYF.

The chain combines TRBV7-2 with TRBJ2-1, with 13 bases fitting TRBD2. V dropped 4 bases and J dropped 5; count of bases not matched to a gene: 11. Germline-derived CDR1 and CDR2 are SGHTA and FQGNSA. The CDR3 covers 18 residues. CDR3 residues: CASSWTTGGTSGNNEQFF. The CDR3 DNA is TGTGCCAGCAGCTGGACGACGGGGGGGACTAGCGGGAACAATGAGCAGTTCTTC.

The rearrangement links TRBV30 to TRBJ1-2, with D perhaps TRBD1 (5 bases). Trimming took off 2 bases at V and 4 bases at J, with 11 bases between the two ends. The germline V gene encodes CDR1 GTSNPN and CDR2 SVGIG (reference sequence). This CDR3 spans 13 amino acids. The CDR3 region is CAWSRGEGYGYTF. The CDR3, as DNA: TGTGCCTGGAGTCGGGGGGAGGGCTATGGCTACACCTTC.

The chain links TRBV29-1 to TRBJ2-5; 7 positions match TRBD1. The CDR3 contains 16 residues. CDR1 is SQVTM, CDR2 ANQGSEA, per germline. V lost 0 bases to trimming and J lost 2 bases; unmatched junction nucleotides: 9. In nucleotides, the CDR3 is TGCAGCGTTGAAGACCCTGACAGGGTGGGGCAAGAGACCCAGTACTTC. Its translation: CSVEDPDRVGQETQYF.

This sequence joins TRBV7-9 and TRBJ2-1; 7 positions match TRBD2. Trimming cost V 5 bases and J 10 bases; bases outside gene matches: 8. In germline, CDR1 is SEHNR, CDR2 FQNEAQ (reference sequence). The length of the CDR3 is 13 residues. The CDR3: CASSPTSSGEQFF. In DNA form, the CDR3 reads TGTGCCAGCAGCCCAACCTCTAGCGGCGAGCAGTTCTTC.

This chain connects TRBV5-6 to TRBJ2-7, with 9 bases identical to TRBD1. This CDR3 comprises 13 residues. The J segment lost 2 bases and the V segment lost 7 bases, leaving 4 bases of the junction unmatched. The germline V gene encodes CDR1 SGHDT and CDR2 YYEEEE. CDR3 nucleotides: TGTGCCAGCGAACGGGACAGGGCCTACGAGCAGTACTTC. Translated, it gives CASERDRAYEQYF.

The genes are TRBV7-3 and TRBJ2-3; TRBD1 might be the D (5 bases). The germline V gene encodes CDR1 SGHTA and CDR2 FQGTGA. The CDR3 totals 15 residues. V gave up 3 bases and J gave up 3 bases, with 13 bases separating them. CDR3 residues: CASSLGSPGTDTQYF. The DNA of the CDR3 is TGTGCCAGCAGCTTGGGGTCCCCAGGGACAGATACGCAGTATTTT. The full variable domain, with the rest looked up from reference TRBV7-3 and TRBJ2-3, is GAGVSQTPSNKVTEKGKYVELRCDPISGHTALYWYRQSLGQGPEFLIYFQGTGAADDSGLPNDRFFAVRPEGSVSTLKIQRTERGDSAVYLCASSLGSPGTDTQYFGPGTRLTVL.

This chain uses TRBV25-1 with TRBJ2-1; 7 nucleotides align to TRBD2. V trimming: 7 bases; J trimming: 9 bases; junction bases outside the gene matches: 9. The CDR3 length is 13 residues. Germline V gene sequence: CDR1 MGHDK, CDR2 SYGVNS. CDR3 protein: CASTPGGVPEQFF. The DNA for the CDR3 is TGTGCCAGCACCCCTGGGGGGGTCCCTGAGCAGTTCTTC.

The rearrangement links TRBV28 to TRBJ1-2, with D unclear. V was shortened by 2 bases and J by 6 bases, with 10 bases between the two germline ends. The germline V gene has CDR1 MDHEN and CDR2 SYDVKM. The CDR3 runs 13 residues. The CDR3 spells CASSLNPGDGYTF. The CDR3 DNA follows: TGTGCCAGCAGTTTAAACCCGGGAGATGGCTACACCTTC.

V and J are TRBV14 and TRBJ2-1; 10 positions match TRBD2. CDR3 length: 21 residues. Germline CDR1 and CDR2: SGHDN and FVKESK. The junction had 20 bases not matched to a gene; V was cut back by 3 bases and J by 3 bases. CDR3 sequence reads: CASSHPIPRATLAGFYNEQFF. Here the CDR3 DNA reads TGTGCCAGCAGCCACCCCATCCCCCGGGCCACACTAGCGGGGTTCTACAATGAGCAGTTCTTC.

This sequence joins TRBV12-3 or TRBV12-4 and TRBJ1-2; a possible D gene is TRBD1 (5 bases). Trimming shortened V by 6 bases and J by 5 bases, and 10 bases separated the two germline ends. The CDR3 is 12 residues long. The CDR3 DNA is TGTGCCAGCAGACAACAGGATTATGGCTACACCTTC. This sequence encodes CASRQQDYGYTF.

The gene calls are TRBV7-9 and TRBJ2-3; 11 bases are a match to TRBD2. Germline CDR1 SEHNR, CDR2 FQNEAQ (reference sequence). The CDR3 is made up of 14 amino acids. J gave up 3 bases and V 6 bases, and 2 bases lay outside the gene matches. CDR3 DNA sequence: TGTGCCAGCAGGAGACTAGCGGGGACAGATACGCAGTATTTT. Its protein product is CASRRLAGTDTQYF.

The rearrangement uses TRBV9 and TRBJ1-5; D unresolved. The CDR3 sequence is 15 residues long. Germline CDR1 reads SGDLS; CDR2 reads YYNGEE. Trimming pared 5 bases from V and 2 bases from J, leaving 14 bases between. The CDR3 coding sequence is TGTGCCAGCAGTCCTGACATGAGTGGCAATCAGCCCCAGCATTTT. This sequence encodes CASSPDMSGNQPQHF.

The genes are TRBV15 and TRBJ1-5; 10 nucleotides match TRBD1. The V gene's germline CDR1 is LNHNV and CDR2 YYDKDF (reference sequence). J was trimmed by 4 bases and V by 6 bases; bases with no gene match: 3. This CDR3 has 14 amino acids. DNA of the CDR3: TGTGCCACCAGAAGGGGACAGGGGAATCAGCCCCAGCATTTT. Translated, it gives CATRRGQGNQPQHF. Looking up the rest from reference TRBV15 and TRBJ1-5 gives the full variable domain: DAMVIQNPRYQVTQFGKPVTLSCSQTLNHNVMYWYQQKSSQAPKLLFHYYDKDFNNEADTPDNFQSRRPNTSFCFLDIRSPGLGDTAMYLCATRRGQGNQPQHFGDGTRLSIL.